This T cell receptor (beta chain) is drawn from a study of early T cells in non-severe SARS-CoV-2 infection. Looking at the study overall: Alpha and beta chains were unpaired, from unsorted whole-blood bulk RNA. Overall study findings and caveats: Anti-spike CD8 specificities were favored by VDJdb matching, whose results missed private and CD4 specificities.

Unique molecular identifiers tagged individual cDNA molecules. TCRdb processed the 5' RACE reads anew with MiXCR; each CDR3 protein has one entry. The table has tens of thousands of distinct CDR3 sequences, 4.5% to 7% seen once; the top ten hold 3.5% to 4.5%. About this clonotype: What it binds is not known.

V shed 4 bases and J shed 1 base, with 10 bases lying between them. Germline V CDR1 and CDR2: SGHTA, FQGTGA. CDR3 length: 14 amino acids. The chain links TRBV7-3 to TRBJ1-1, with a possible D match to TRBD1 (5 bases). The TCR was taken from an adult who was a healthcare worker with PCR-confirmed SARS-CoV-2 infection or an uninfected control (not recorded which). The sample consisted of whole blood, taken at baseline. CDR3 DNA sequence: TGTGCCAGCAGCTCAACGGGGCCGAACACTGAAGCTTTCTTT. It specifies CASSSTGPNTEAFF.